This TCR beta chain is from a study of cytomegalovirus exposure and HLA in healthy donors. Data came from immunoSEQ multiplex PCR; TCRdb stores just in-frame clones and leaves some out. Among about 160,000 clones listed, about 90% were seen once. With 1 base removed from V and 5 bases from J, the gap between germline ends came to 11 bases. Germline lookup yields CDR1 LNHNV and CDR2 YYDKDF (reference sequence). This CDR3 spans 14 amino acids. Sequenced: PBMCs. The sequence came from a woman in her thirties in good health and CMV-seronegative. V usage is TRBV15 and J usage is TRBJ2-5; D unclear. This CDR3 is CATSRVEVPETQYF. The CDR3 nucleotides are TGTGCCACCAGCAGAGTCGAGGTCCCCGAGACCCAGTACTTC.